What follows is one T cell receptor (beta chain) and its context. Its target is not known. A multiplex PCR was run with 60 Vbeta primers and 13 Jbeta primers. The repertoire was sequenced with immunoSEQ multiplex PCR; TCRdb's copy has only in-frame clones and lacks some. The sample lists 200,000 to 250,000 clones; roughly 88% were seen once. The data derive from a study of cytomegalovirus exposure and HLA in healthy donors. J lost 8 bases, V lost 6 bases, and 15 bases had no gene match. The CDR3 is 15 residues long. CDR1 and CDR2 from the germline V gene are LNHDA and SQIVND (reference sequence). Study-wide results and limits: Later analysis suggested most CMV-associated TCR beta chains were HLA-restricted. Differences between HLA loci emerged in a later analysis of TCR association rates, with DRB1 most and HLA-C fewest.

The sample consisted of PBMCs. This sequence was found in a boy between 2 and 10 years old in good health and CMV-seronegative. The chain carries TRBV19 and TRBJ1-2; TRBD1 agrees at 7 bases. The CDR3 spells CASSLDRVVLSGYTF. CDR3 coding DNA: TGTGCCAGTAGCCTCGACAGGGTAGTCTTGAGCGGCTACACCTTC.